This T cell receptor beta chain was identified in a study of blood T cells in healthy people across ages. V lost 2 bases to trimming and J lost 2 bases, with 10 bases between them. CDR1 is KGHSH and CDR2 is LQKENI in the germline V gene. CDR3 size: 15 residues. Study results and limitations: Naive T cell percentage and TCR beta diversity correlated strongly.

Using a J-beta primer mix together with a sample-barcoded 5' primer, a second PCR was run for about 6 to 12 cycles. One entry per CDR3 protein results from TCRdb running MiXCR on the 5' RACE reads. This sample yields about 1.6 million distinct CDR3 sequences, of which roughly 32% are seen a single time; about 11% belongs to the top ten. Isolating PBMCs gave at least 7 million of these cells per sample. This clonotype was observed many times. Its antigen remains unknown. The clonotype originates from a woman aged 25 to 45 in good health. Sample: blood. This chain joins TRBV18 and TRBJ1-5; D may be TRBD1 (6 bases). The CDR3 region has the DNA TGTGCCAGCTCACCAGGCAGGGGACGCAATCAGCCCCAGCATTTT. Translation: CASSPGRGRNQPQHF.